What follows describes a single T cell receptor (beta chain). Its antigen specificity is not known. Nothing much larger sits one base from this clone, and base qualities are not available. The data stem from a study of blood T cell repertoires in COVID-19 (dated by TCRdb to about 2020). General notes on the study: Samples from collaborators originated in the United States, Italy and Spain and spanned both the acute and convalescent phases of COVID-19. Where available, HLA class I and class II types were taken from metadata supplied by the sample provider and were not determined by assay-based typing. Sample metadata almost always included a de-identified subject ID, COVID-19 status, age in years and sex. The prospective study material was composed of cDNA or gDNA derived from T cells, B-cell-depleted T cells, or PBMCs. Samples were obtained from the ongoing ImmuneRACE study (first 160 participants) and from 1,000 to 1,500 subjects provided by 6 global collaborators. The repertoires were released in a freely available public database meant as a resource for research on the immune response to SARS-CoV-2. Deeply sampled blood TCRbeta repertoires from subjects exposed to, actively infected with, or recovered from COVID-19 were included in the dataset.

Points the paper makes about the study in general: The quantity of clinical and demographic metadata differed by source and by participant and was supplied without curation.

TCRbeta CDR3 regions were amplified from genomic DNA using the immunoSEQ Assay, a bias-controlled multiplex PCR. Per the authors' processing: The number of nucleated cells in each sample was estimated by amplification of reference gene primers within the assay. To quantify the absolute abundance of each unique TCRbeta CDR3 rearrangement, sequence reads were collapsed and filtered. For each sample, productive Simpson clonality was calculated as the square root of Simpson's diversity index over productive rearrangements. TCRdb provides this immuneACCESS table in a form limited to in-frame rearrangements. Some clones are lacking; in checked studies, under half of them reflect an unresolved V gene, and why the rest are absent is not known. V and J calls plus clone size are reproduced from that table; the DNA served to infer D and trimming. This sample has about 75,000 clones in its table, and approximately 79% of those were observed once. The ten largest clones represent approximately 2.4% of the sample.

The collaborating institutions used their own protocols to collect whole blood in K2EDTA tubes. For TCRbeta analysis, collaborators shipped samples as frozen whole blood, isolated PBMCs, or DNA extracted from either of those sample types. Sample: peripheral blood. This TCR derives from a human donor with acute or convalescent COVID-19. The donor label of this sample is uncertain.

The DNA is TGTGCCAGCAGCTTACTTATCGGGGAGCAGTTCTTC. Translated, it gives CASSLLIGEQFF. The rearrangement combines TRBV5-5 with TRBJ2-1; the D gene is not confidently resolved. The CDR3 covers 12 residues, taking in both the cysteine and the phenylalanine. CDR3 DNA is the only sequence kept; it has 36 bases, read in frame from the first base. CDR1 and CDR2 (SGHKS, YYEKEE) derive from the germline V gene (reference sequence). The V end loses 2 bases and the J end loses 10 bases, and a stretch of 10 bases separates them.